This TCR beta chain was sequenced during a study of blood T cell repertoires in COVID-19. Across the whole study: Whether acute or convalescent, the COVID-19 samples came from the United States, Italy and Spain. T cells, B-cell-depleted T cells, or PBMCs provided the cDNA or gDNA that served as material.

Per the germline V gene, CDR1 is GTSNPN and CDR2 is SVGIG (reference sequence). This CDR3 region has 15 residues. V lost 3 bases and J lost 5, with 16 bases in between. Study processing details: Using reference gene primer amplification, nucleated cell counts were estimated. The assay was immunoSEQ multiplex PCR, and TCRdb's table has in-frame clones only and misses some. V, J and clone size derive from that table, while D and trimming were established from the DNA sequence. The sample lists around 190,000 clones, 70% to 85% occurring once. The material sequenced was peripheral blood. This chain connects TRBV30 to TRBJ1-4; D uncertain. The TCR originated in a human donor in a cohort sampled during active COVID-19. The CDR3 loop is CAWRNSWFNNEKLFF. CDR3 coding DNA: TGTGCCTGGAGGAACTCTTGGTTTAACAATGAAAAACTGTTTTTT.